Below, 27 T cell receptor beta chains from the same sample are listed, as sequenced in a study of post-analysis software for immune sequencing data. The TCR beta cDNA libraries carried unique molecular identifiers. TCRdb re-called the PCR reads through MiXCR, storing one row per CDR3 protein. The table includes about 820,000 distinct CDR3 sequences, around 53% detected once. Study-wide results and limits: The study found TRBV5-6, TRBV5-1 and TRBV20-1 among 5 or 6 TRBV segments more frequent in patients than controls.

For these TCRs, the target antigens are not known. The sample comprised blood. These receptors were taken from a girl aged 5-17 years with multiple sclerosis.

V and J are TRBV20-1 and TRBJ2-7; 12 bases agree with TRBD2. TRBJ2-5 explains the end of the DNA better; the J call may be wrong. Germline V gives CDR1 DFQATT, CDR2 SNEGSKA (reference sequence). This CDR3 region has 15 residues. CDR3 region: CSARRTSGEEGTQYF. In DNA, the CDR3 is TGCAGTGCTAGAAGGACTAGCGGGGAGGAAGGGACCCAGTACTTC.

V is TRBV20-1 and J is TRBJ2-4, with D perhaps TRBD2 (6 bases). The J call may be wrong; the DNA end is better matched by TRBJ2-7. CDR3 length: 15 residues. From germline, CDR1 is DFQATT and CDR2 SNEGSKA (reference sequence). The CDR3 DNA reads TGCAGTGCTAGAGATTATTCGGGGGTGGGCTACGAGCAGTACTTC. Its translation is CSARDYSGVGYEQYF.

This clonotype was observed a few times. This chain links TRBV9 with TRBJ1-4; D perhaps matches TRBD1 (5 bases). Trimming cost V 3 bases and J 6 bases, with 15 bases left between them. Germline loops: CDR1 SGDLS, CDR2 YYNGEE. This CDR3 has 15 amino acids. CDR3 in DNA: TGTGCCAGCAGCGCCCTCGGGACGGGGGATGAAAAACTGTTTTTT. Protein sequence: CASSALGTGDEKLFF.

The V call is TRBV5-1, the J call TRBJ1-1, with D tentatively TRBD1 (5 bases). The length of the CDR3 is 15 residues. Trimming shortened V by 1 base and J by 4 bases, and 14 bases separated the two germline ends. CDR1 SGHRS and CDR2 YFSETQ come from the germline V gene. Written as DNA, the CDR3 is TGCGCCAGCAGCTTGACCGGGACTGAGGCCACTGAAGCTTTCTTT. Protein product: CASSLTGTEATEAFF.

The J gene is TRBJ1-2, the V gene TRBV6-6, with D possibly matching TRBD1 (5 bases). The CDR3 has 16 amino acids. Germline lookup yields CDR1 MNHNY and CDR2 SVGAGI (reference sequence). V was shortened by 7 bases and J by 4 bases, with 22 bases between the two germline ends. The CDR3 is CASTHSLGRESYGYTF. The DNA for the CDR3 is TGTGCCAGCACACACTCATTGGGCAGGGAGAGCTATGGCTACACCTTC.

This clonotype was counted between two and nine times. The genes are TRBV5-1 and TRBJ2-5; the D is unclear. Trimming shortened V by 4 bases and J by 4 bases, and 14 bases separated the two germline ends. Per germline, CDR1 SGHRS and CDR2 YFSETQ. The CDR3 spans 14 residues. CDR3 bases: TGCGCCAGCAGCGCGGACCTACGAGGAGAGACCCAGTACTTC. Encoded protein: CASSADLRGETQYF.

This clonotype was observed a few times. The V and J genes are TRBV20-1 and TRBJ2-7, with 8 bases lining up with TRBD2. Germline values: CDR1 DFQATT, CDR2 SNEGSKA (reference sequence). Germline trimming cut 6 bases from V and 1 base from J; bases unmatched to any gene: 5. The CDR3 contains 13 residues. In DNA, the CDR3 is TGCAGTGCCCGGGGGGGAAGGTCCTACGAGCAGTACTTC. Its protein is CSARGGRSYEQYF.

The chain couples TRBV19 to TRBJ1-5, with 8 bases lining up with TRBD1. The junction had 15 bases not matched to a gene; V was cut back by 3 bases and J by 8 bases. The CDR3 is 17 amino acids. CDR1 is LNHDA, CDR2 SQIVND, per germline (reference sequence). DNA of the CDR3: TGTGCCAGTAGTATCTACTGGGCCAGGGGGCTGGTAAAGCCCCAGCATTTT. As protein: CASSIYWARGLVKPQHF.

The V and J genes are TRBV5-6 and TRBJ1-2, with TRBD1 identical over 8 bases. Losses at the gene ends were 4 bases for V and 2 bases for J; bases not matched to a gene: 10. Germline CDR1 is SGHDT and CDR2 is YYEEEE. CDR3 length: 16 amino acids. In DNA, the CDR3 is TGTGCCAGCAGCGGAAGGACAGGGAGCATAAACTATGGCTACACCTTC. This sequence encodes CASSGRTGSINYGYTF.

The rearrangement links TRBV7-2 to TRBJ2-3; D tentatively fits TRBD1 or TRBD2 (6 bases each). V was pared by 3 bases and J by 2 bases, with 12 bases between. The CDR3 has 15 residues. CDR1 SGHTA and CDR2 FQGNSA come from the germline V gene. The DNA for the CDR3 is TGTGCCAGCAGCTTCCTAGGGGGGTTCACAGATACGCAGTATTTT. Amino acids: CASSFLGGFTDTQYF. The entire variable domain, with the rest obtained from reference TRBV7-2 and TRBJ2-3, is as follows: GAGVSQSPSNKVTEKGKDVELRCDPISGHTALYWYRQSLGQGLEFLIYFQGNSAPDKSGLPSDRFSAERTGGSVSTLTIQRTQQEDSAVYLCASSFLGGFTDTQYFGPGTRLTVL.

The J gene is TRBJ2-1, the V gene TRBV5-1; D is unclear. Germline V lookup: CDR1 SGHRS, CDR2 YFSETQ. This CDR3 region has 12 residues. V was cut by 0 bases and J by 15 bases, with 13 bases left in between. The CDR3 coding sequence is TGCGCCAGCAGCTTGGCTGGTCCCTCGCCGTTCTTC. Amino acid sequence: CASSLAGPSPFF.

The genes are TRBV20-1 and TRBJ2-5, with TRBD2 matching 11 bases. The ends lost 1 base at V and 5 bases at J; junction bases unmatched: 3. The CDR3 consists of 14 residues. Germline V gene lookup returns CDR1 DFQATT and CDR2 SNEGSKA (reference sequence). The DNA of the CDR3 is TGCAGTGCTAGAGTAGCGGGAGGGAGGGAGACCCAGTACTTC. It specifies CSARVAGGRETQYF.

CDR3 amino acids: CASSSESLGGGGGEQYF. The CDR3 DNA sequence: TGCGCCAGCAGCTCGGAAAGCCTTGGCGGGGGAGGCGGCGAGCAGTACTTC. This sequence joins TRBV5-1 and TRBJ2-5; 7 nucleotides agree with TRBD2. Matching the DNA end better, TRBJ2-7 makes the J call doubtful. The CDR3 runs to 17 residues. Germline assignment: CDR1 SGHRS and CDR2 YFSETQ.

The chain recombines TRBV5-1 with TRBJ1-1; a possible D gene is TRBD1 (6 bases). The V end was cut by 4 bases, the J end by 1 base, with 14 bases between. The germline V gene has CDR1 SGHRS and CDR2 YFSETQ. The CDR3 contains 15 residues. CDR3 loop: CASSLQQGTNTEAFF. Here the CDR3 DNA reads TGCGCCAGCAGCCTTCAACAGGGAACGAACACTGAAGCTTTCTTT.

The chain combines TRBV27 with TRBJ2-7; unclear D gene. V gave up 5 bases and J gave up 6 bases, with 8 bases separating them. The CDR3 has 11 residues. Germline CDR1 and CDR2: MNHEY and SMNVEV (reference sequence). CDR3 in DNA: TGTGCCAGCAGTGGGATCGGCGAGCAGTACTTC. Its protein product is CASSGIGEQYF.

This clonotype was picked up one time. The rearrangement uses TRBV3-1 and TRBJ2-4; D is possibly TRBD2 (5 bases). The J call may be incorrect, as the DNA end agrees better with TRBJ2-7. The CDR3 runs 17 residues. Per the germline V gene, CDR1 is LGHDT and CDR2 is YNNKEL (reference sequence). The chain's CDR3 is CASSQDVTGFPSYEQYF. The CDR3 nucleotides are TGTGCCAGCAGCCAAGACGTGACGGGGTTTCCTTCCTACGAGCAGTACTTC.

This clonotype was observed a few times. The chain is built from TRBV5-1 and TRBJ2-5, with 7 bases identical to TRBD2. The germline gives CDR1 SGHRS, CDR2 YFSETQ. This CDR3 spans 16 amino acids. V gave up 0 bases and J gave up 1 base; unmatched junction bases: 6. The DNA for the CDR3 is TGCGCCAGCAGCTTGGAAGCGGGGCCACTCCAAGAGACCCAGTACTTC. It encodes CASSLEAGPLQETQYF. The full variable domain, its missing parts supplied by reference TRBV5-1 and TRBJ2-5, is KAGVTQTPRYLIKTRGQQVTLSCSPISGHRSVSWYQQTPGQGLQFLFEYFSETQRNKGNFPGRFSGRQFSNSRSEMNVSTLELGDSALYLCASSLEAGPLQETQYFGPGTRLLVL.

The chain carries TRBV7-9 and TRBJ2-4; D is ambiguous. This CDR3 is 14 amino acids long. In germline, CDR1 is SEHNR, CDR2 FQNEAQ (reference sequence). The germline V and J ends were trimmed by 1 base and 5 bases, with 9 bases remaining between them. CDR3 sequence: CASSLVNGENIQYF. For the CDR3, the DNA is TGTGCCAGCAGCTTAGTAAATGGTGAAAACATTCAGTACTTC.

The chain links TRBV7-9 to TRBJ2-3; D unclear. Germline assignment: CDR1 SEHNR and CDR2 FQNEAQ (reference sequence). Trimming shortened V by 6 bases and J by 1 base, and 11 bases separated the two germline ends. The CDR3 contains 14 residues. CDR3 sequence (DNA): TGTGCCAGCAGTTCCCTCGGCCGCACAGATACGCAGTATTTT. It is translated as CASSSLGRTDTQYF.

The chain recombines TRBV7-9 with TRBJ1-2; D is uncertain. CDR1 is SEHNR, CDR2 FQNEAQ, per germline (reference sequence). The CDR3 spans 15 residues. Trimming removed 4 bases from V and 4 bases from J, with 16 bases in between. The CDR3 sequence: CASSYIQDRLYGYTF. The CDR3 nucleotides are TGTGCCAGCAGCTACATCCAGGACCGCCTCTATGGCTACACCTTC.

This clonotype has more than one count but fewer than ten. The chain links TRBV20-1 to TRBJ2-1; D could derive from TRBD1 or TRBD2 (5 bases each). Germline assignment: CDR1 DFQATT and CDR2 SNEGSKA (reference sequence). Trimming removed 5 bases at V and 2 bases at J, with 16 bases between. The CDR3 is made up of 15 amino acids. The CDR3 DNA follows: TGCAGTGCTGAGACCGGGACCCCAGCCTACAATGAGCAGTTCTTC. It encodes CSAETGTPAYNEQFF.

The rearrangement links TRBV20-1 to TRBJ2-3; no clear D. V shed 0 bases and J shed 5 bases, with 12 bases lying between them. From germline, CDR1 is DFQATT and CDR2 SNEGSKA (reference sequence). This CDR3 region has 14 residues. Here the CDR3 DNA reads TGCAGTGCTAGAGATGTTCGCCGGCAAGATACGCAGTATTTT. Translating gives CSARDVRRQDTQYF.

The chain joins TRBV5-1 to TRBJ2-4; D call uncertain. V dropped 0 bases and J dropped 12 bases, with 10 bases sitting between them. In germline, CDR1 is SGHRS, CDR2 YFSETQ. This CDR3 comprises 12 residues. Here the CDR3 reads CASSLDGRAQYF. In DNA, the CDR3 is TGCGCCAGCAGCTTGGATGGCAGAGCTCAGTACTTC.

This clonotype has just a few counts. The rearrangement joins TRBV6-5 to TRBJ2-7, with 8 bases that match TRBD1. Trimming cost V 7 bases and J 3 bases; bases outside gene matches: 8. The CDR3 has 14 residues. In germline, CDR1 is MNHEY, CDR2 SVGAGI. CDR3 DNA: TGTGCCAGCACCAAAGACAGGGGTGGCTACGAGCAGTACTTC. Translating it yields CASTKDRGGYEQYF.

The chain joins TRBV12-3 or TRBV12-4 to TRBJ1-5, with 8 bases matching TRBD1. V shed 3 bases and J 3 bases; nucleotides not matched to a gene: 7. CDR3 size: 16 residues. The chain's CDR3 is CASSLAGGADNQPQHF. The CDR3 DNA follows: TGTGCCAGCAGTTTGGCAGGGGGCGCGGACAATCAGCCCCAGCATTTT.

The table lists this clonotype with many counts. The chain joins TRBV27 to TRBJ2-1; TRBD1 is a possible D gene (6 bases). Trimming removed 6 bases at V and 7 bases at J, with 16 bases between. The CDR3 extends over 14 amino acids. CDR1 is MNHEY, CDR2 SMNVEV, per germline (reference sequence). The CDR3 spells CASRSTGYSNEQFF. CDR3 bases: TGTGCCAGCAGATCCACAGGGTACAGTAATGAGCAGTTCTTC.

The chain uses TRBV25-1 and TRBJ2-3; 7 positions agree with TRBD2. Germline V gene sequence: CDR1 MGHDK, CDR2 SYGVNS. After removal of 1 base from V and 4 bases from J, the junction contained 8 bases not matched to a gene. This CDR3 contains 16 residues. DNA for the CDR3: TGTGCCAGCAGTGAATTAACCCCGGGAGGTTCAGATACGCAGTATTTT. Amino acids: CASSELTPGGSDTQYF.